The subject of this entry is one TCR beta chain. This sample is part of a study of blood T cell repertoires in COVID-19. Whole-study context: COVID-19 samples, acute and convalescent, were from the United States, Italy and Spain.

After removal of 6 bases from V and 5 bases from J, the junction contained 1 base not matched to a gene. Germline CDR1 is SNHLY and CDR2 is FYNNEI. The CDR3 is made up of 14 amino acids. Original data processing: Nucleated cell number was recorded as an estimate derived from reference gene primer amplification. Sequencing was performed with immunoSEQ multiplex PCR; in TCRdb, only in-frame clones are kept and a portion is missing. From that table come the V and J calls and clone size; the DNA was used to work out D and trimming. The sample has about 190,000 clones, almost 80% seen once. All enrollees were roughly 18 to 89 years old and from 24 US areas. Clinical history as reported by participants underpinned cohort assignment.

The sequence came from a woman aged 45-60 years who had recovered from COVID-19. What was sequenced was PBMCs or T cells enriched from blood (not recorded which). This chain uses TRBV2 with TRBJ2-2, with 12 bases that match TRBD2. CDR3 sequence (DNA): TGTGCCAGCAGGACTAGCGGGAGAACCGGGGAGCTGTTTTTT. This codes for CASRTSGRTGELFF. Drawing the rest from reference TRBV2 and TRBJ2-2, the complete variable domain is EPEVTQTPSHQVTQMGQEVILRCVPISNHLYFYWYRQILGQKVEFLVSFYNNEISEKSEIFDDQFSVERPDGSNFTLKIRSTKLEDSAMYFCASRTSGRTGELFFGEGSRLTVL.